This T cell receptor (beta chain) was captured in a study of cytomegalovirus exposure and HLA in healthy donors. Findings and limits, study-wide: A later analysis, which compared TCR beta chains of equal frequency, found the HLA-associated ones more clonally expanded.

The CDR3 runs to 14 residues. Germline-derived CDR1 and CDR2 are SGHRS and YFSETQ. As concerns this clone: The antigen is undetermined. At one end, the junction sequence differs from germline, possibly due to a read error.

The PCR used 60 Vbeta and 13 Jbeta primers. The protocol was immunoSEQ multiplex PCR, while the TCRdb copy is restricted to in-frame clones and leaves out a portion. The sample contains roughly 180,000 clones, 80% to 90% of which appear only once. The sample consisted of PBMCs. The receptor's source is a male donor in good health and CMV-seronegative. The chain joins TRBV5-1 to TRBJ1-2; 10 bases agree with TRBD1. CDR3 loop: CASSPGTGDWGYPF. In DNA, the CDR3 is TGCGCCAGCAGCCCAGGGACAGGGGATTGGGGCTACCCCTTC.